What follows are 14 T cell receptor beta chains derived from one specimen sequenced in a study of Tregs in tolerant kidney transplant recipients. Libraries were prepared by immunoSEQ multiplex PCR; TCRdb keeps only in-frame clonotypes and omits some of them. This sample has about 110,000 clones, with 90% found just once. The material sequenced was CD4+ T cells from blood, taken before the transplant. The receptor set was obtained from a human donor who received a combined kidney and bone marrow transplant.

The chain has TRBV9 and TRBJ2-3, with D possibly being TRBD1 (6 bases). Between the trimmed V and J ends, which lost 0 bases and 6 bases, there was a span of 11 bases. The CDR3 contains 14 residues. Germline V gene lookup returns CDR1 SGDLS and CDR2 YYNGEE. The CDR3: CASSVAVRGDTQYF. CDR3 DNA sequence: TGTGCCAGCAGCGTAGCGGTAAGGGGGGATACGCAGTATTTT.

The chain joins TRBV6-6 to TRBJ2-3; D may be TRBD1 (5 bases). This CDR3 contains 15 residues. Between the trimmed V and J ends, which lost 3 bases and 2 bases, there was a span of 12 bases. From germline, CDR1 is MNHNY and CDR2 SVGAGI (reference sequence). The CDR3 nucleotides are TGTGCCAGCAGTTATCTCCAGGGAATCACAGATACGCAGTATTTT. It is translated as CASSYLQGITDTQYF.

The V call is TRBV2, the J call TRBJ1-5; D is unclear. Trimming stripped 4 bases from V and 1 base from J, with 11 bases between. The length of the CDR3 is 15 residues. Looked up from germline, CDR1 is SNHLY and CDR2 is FYNNEI. This chain's CDR3 is CASSVGGRSNQPQHF. The CDR3 nucleotides are TGTGCCAGCAGTGTTGGAGGGAGAAGCAATCAGCCCCAGCATTTT.

The J gene is TRBJ2-5, the V gene TRBV4-1; 9 bases map to TRBD2. Unmatched junction bases numbered 14, after V lost 4 bases and J lost 2 bases. Germline CDR1 reads MGHRA; CDR2 reads YSYEKL. CDR3 length: 18 amino acids. The CDR3 DNA is TGCGCCAGCAGCCTATCGGGGGCGGGGGGGCTGACGCAAGAGACCCAGTACTTC. As protein: CASSLSGAGGLTQETQYF.

The chain uses TRBV9 and TRBJ2-1; 7 bases match TRBD1. The CDR3 contains 13 residues. V trimming: 7 bases; J trimming: 7 bases; junction bases outside the gene matches: 8. The germline V gene encodes CDR1 SGDLS and CDR2 YYNGEE. The CDR3 sequence: CASAPGGRNEQFF. The CDR3 DNA reads TGTGCCAGCGCCCCAGGGGGAAGGAATGAGCAGTTCTTC. Full variable domain (missing parts from reference TRBV9 and TRBJ2-1): DSGVTQTPKHLITATGQRVTLRCSPRSGDLSVYWYQQSLDQGLQFLIQYYNGEERAKGNILERFSAQQFPDLHSELNLSSLELGDSALYFCASAPGGRNEQFFGPGTRLTVL.

V and J are TRBV7-2 and TRBJ1-1; D perhaps matches TRBD1 (5 bases). CDR1 and CDR2 from the germline V gene are SGHTA and FQGNSA. V was clipped by 5 bases and J by 1 base, with 23 bases between them. This CDR3 comprises 18 residues. CDR3: CASSPHGPRRVQNTEAFF. For the CDR3, the DNA is TGTGCCAGCAGCCCCCACGGCCCTCGCAGGGTGCAGAACACTGAAGCTTTCTTT.

The V and J genes are TRBV6-6 and TRBJ2-7; 12 bases are a match to TRBD2. The CDR3 is 15 residues long. CDR1 and CDR2 from the germline V gene are MNHNY and SVGAGI (reference sequence). The V segment lost 5 bases and the J segment 5 bases; nucleotides outside the gene matches: 7. Here the CDR3 reads CASSNRLAGANEQYF. The DNA for the CDR3 is TGTGCCAGCAGTAACCGACTAGCGGGAGCCAACGAGCAGTACTTC.

V is TRBV10-3 and J is TRBJ1-1, with TRBD1 as a possible D gene (5 bases). Per the germline V gene, CDR1 is ENHRY and CDR2 is SYGVKD. The CDR3 spans 12 residues. V lost 5 bases and J 2 bases, leaving 6 bases between the germline ends. Here the CDR3 DNA reads TGTGCCATCAGTACAGGTAACACTGAAGCTTTCTTT. This sequence encodes CAISTGNTEAFF.

The CDR3 DNA reads as TGTGCCAGCAGTCAAGACGCGGGGGGACGGGGGGAGCAGTACTTC. Its protein is CASSQDAGGRGEQYF. The chain uses TRBV6-1 and TRBJ2-7; 8 nucleotides line up with TRBD2. Germline values: CDR1 MNHNS, CDR2 SASEGT. CDR3 size: 15 residues. Germline trimming cut 5 bases from V and 7 bases from J; bases unmatched to any gene: 13.

The chain combines TRBV30 with TRBJ1-2; perhaps TRBD1 as D (6 bases). Germline V gives CDR1 GTSNPN, CDR2 SVGIG (reference sequence). The V end was cut by 4 bases, the J end by 11 bases, with 17 bases between. The CDR3 spans 12 residues. CDR3 nucleotides: TGTGCCTGGACCAAGGGGGTCACGGGGTACACCTTC. Its translation: CAWTKGVTGYTF. Complete variable domain (other parts from reference TRBV30 and TRBJ1-2): SQTIHQWPATLVQPVGSPLSLECTVEGTSNPNLYWYRQAAGRGLQLLFYSVGIGQISSEVPQNLSASRPQDRQFILSSKKLLLSDSGFYLCAWTKGVTGYTFGSGTRLTVV.

The chain employs TRBV15 and TRBJ2-1; TRBD2 is a possible D gene (5 bases). Trimming stripped 0 bases from V and 4 bases from J, with 19 bases between. The germline V gene encodes CDR1 LNHNV and CDR2 YYDKDF (reference sequence). The CDR3 loop spans 18 amino acids. CDR3 DNA sequence: TGTGCCACCAGCAGAGAGTCGTGGGCGCGGGTGGATTACAATGAGCAGTTCTTC. Its translation is CATSRESWARVDYNEQFF.

The table lists this clone with a count of one. The chain employs TRBV11-2 and TRBJ2-1; TRBD2 matches 8 bases. J gave up 8 bases and V 3 bases, and 3 bases lay outside the gene matches. The length of the CDR3 is 13 residues. Germline V gene lookup returns CDR1 SGHAT and CDR2 FQNNGV. The CDR3 DNA is TGTGCCAGCAGCTTCTTGCGGGAGGATGAGCAGTTCTTC. Protein sequence: CASSFLREDEQFF.

In its sample, this clone was seen once. V is TRBV7-2 and J is TRBJ1-2; maybe TRBD1 (5 bases). This CDR3 spans 14 amino acids. V lost 4 bases to trimming and J lost 4 bases, with 13 bases between them. Germline CDR1 is SGHTA and CDR2 is FQGNSA. CDR3: CASSSGGGPYGYTF. As DNA, the CDR3 is TGTGCCAGCAGCTCCGGGGGGGGTCCCTATGGCTACACCTTC.

This rearrangement joins TRBV28 to TRBJ2-2, with D possibly matching TRBD1 (5 bases). In germline, CDR1 is MDHEN, CDR2 SYDVKM. The CDR3 covers 15 residues. The ends were cut back, 3 bases at V and 3 bases at J, with 11 bases in the middle. The CDR3 sequence: CASSFVAGYTGELFF. In nucleotides, the CDR3 is TGTGCCAGCAGTTTCGTGGCAGGGTACACCGGGGAGCTGTTTTTT.